This record concerns one T cell receptor beta chain sequence. Its antigen remains unknown. The use of a sample-barcoded 5' primer and a J-beta primer mix characterized a second PCR of roughly 6 to 11 cycles. From each sample, at least 2.5 million paired-end reads containing CDR3 were obtained. A single record per CDR3 protein comes from TCRdb applying MiXCR to the 5' RACE reads. The sample contains approximately 400,000 distinct CDR3 sequences, more than 45% of which appear only once. This entry comes from a study of blood T cells in healthy people across ages. General observations from the study: TCR beta diversity, measured per million T cells, fell in a roughly linear way with age.

The CDR3 runs to 21 residues. Germline-derived CDR1 and CDR2 are LGHNA and YSLEER. V lost 1 base, J lost 5 bases, and 20 bases stayed unmatched. There were healthy Caucasian individuals from Russia, aged about 6 to 95, serving as donors. The sequencing input was blood. The chain employs TRBV4-3 and TRBJ2-4; the match to TRBD1 covers 10 bases. The source of this sequence is a man in his 60s in good health. The CDR3 coding sequence is TGCGCCAGCAGCCAAGGAGTTGGGACAGGGGAGGGCGGGGACTCCCAAAACATTCAGTACTTC. Amino acid sequence: CASSQGVGTGEGGDSQNIQYF.